The rows below give T cell receptor beta chains drawn from one sample of a study of T cell repertoires in cytomegalovirus infection. TCRdb called the reads again in MiXCR, with one record for every CDR3 protein. The profile covers around 450,000 distinct CDR3 sequences, with roughly 10% appearing a single time and roughly a tenth taken by the ten largest. Source material: PBMCs. Receptors were obtained from a human donor in good health (CMV status not recorded). Some clones in this sample may be carry-over from other donors' samples. Both conserved end residues are part of each CDR3. The D gene is left open where the match is weak. Clone size appears in some rows only: once, few, many, or a class for an expanded clone.

many	16	TRBV7-2	TRBJ1-5	TRBD1	CASSHGDRDRHQPQHF	TGTGCCAGCAGCCACGGGGACAGGGACCGTCATCAGCCCCAGCATTTT
many	15	TRBV6-1	TRBJ2-1	-	CASSPRSNPYNEQFF	TGTGCCAGCAGTCCGCGGTCCAACCCTTACAATGAGCAGTTCTTC
-	15	TRBV20-1	TRBJ1-2	-	CSAATSADGGTGYTF	TGCAGTGCTGCCACTTCTGCCGACGGGGGGACTGGCTACACCTTC
few	13	TRBV19	TRBJ1-2	-	CASSLSRIYGYTF	TGTGCCAGTAGTTTAAGCCGAATCTATGGCTACACCTTC
few	14	TRBV5-4	TRBJ2-7	-	CASSLGRSVHEQYF	TGTGCCAGCAGCTTGGGACGATCAGTCCACGAGCAGTACTTC
many	13	TRBV11-2	TRBJ1-4	-	CASRSAGPGKLFF	TGTGCCAGCAGGAGCGCCGGCCCTGGGAAACTGTTTTTT
many	16	TRBV7-2	TRBJ1-2	-	CASSLRTETSGGGYTF	TGTGCCAGCAGCTTACGCACAGAGACTTCAGGCGGGGGCTACACCTTC
many	15	TRBV7-2	TRBJ2-2	TRBD1	CASSYQTGGTGELFF	TGTGCCAGCAGCTACCAGACAGGGGGGACCGGGGAGCTGTTTTTT
many	13	TRBV12-3/TRBV12-4	TRBJ1-2	-	CASSTTGPYGYTF	TGTGCCAGCAGCACGACAGGACCTTATGGCTACACCTTC
many	15	TRBV7-2	TRBJ1-2	-	CASTPSGGTNYGYTF	TGTGCCAGCACCCCAAGTGGAGGGACCAACTATGGCTACACCTTC
-	13	TRBV18	TRBJ2-5	-	CASSRFERETQYF	TGTGCCAGCTCCCGATTCGAGAGGGAGACCCAGTACTTC
many	13	TRBV12-3/TRBV12-4	TRBJ2-3	-	CASSGDSLDTQYF	TGTGCCAGCAGTGGGGACTCCCTGGATACGCAGTATTTT
many	16	TRBV2	TRBJ1-2	TRBD1	CASSEDQGAIRYGYTF	TGTGCCAGCAGTGAAGATCAGGGGGCCATTAGATATGGCTACACCTTC
many	16	TRBV7-9	TRBJ2-1	-	CASSLRGPSSYNEQFF	TGTGCCAGCAGCTTAAGGGGACCCAGCTCCTACAATGAGCAGTTCTTC
-	16	TRBV12-3/TRBV12-4	TRBJ2-6	-	CASSPRGLSGANVLTF	TGTGCCAGCAGTCCCCGTGGGTTGTCTGGGGCCAACGTCCTGACTTTC
once	13	TRBV5-1	TRBJ1-4	-	CASSRQRGEKLFF	TGCGCCAGCAGCCGTCAACGGGGGGAAAAACTGTTTTTT
many	13	TRBV5-4	TRBJ2-3	-	CASSPGSTDTQYF	TGTGCCAGCAGCCCAGGGAGCACAGATACGCAGTATTTT
few	13	TRBV20-1	TRBJ1-1	-	CSARPPDNTEAFF	TGCAGTGCTAGGCCGCCGGATAACACTGAAGCTTTCTTT
many	14	TRBV3-1	TRBJ2-7	-	CASSQTRQAGEQYF	TGTGCCAGCAGCCAAACAAGACAGGCGGGGGAGCAGTACTTC
many	16	TRBV11-2	TRBJ2-5	TRBD1	CASSPGSDYRGETQYF	TGTGCCAGCAGCCCGGGCTCTGACTACAGGGGGGAGACCCAGTACTTC
many	19	TRBV19	TRBJ2-1	TRBD2	CASSAGLAGKGSSYNEQFF	TGTGCCAGTAGCGCAGGACTAGCGGGAAAAGGCAGCTCCTACAATGAGCAGTTCTTC
few	14	TRBV19	TRBJ1-1	-	CASSSKSRSREAFF	TGTGCCAGTAGTTCCAAATCGAGATCTCGTGAAGCTTTCTTT
many	16	TRBV14	TRBJ2-1	TRBD2	CASSRLTSGRAREQFF	TGTGCCAGCAGCCGCCTAACTAGCGGGAGGGCCCGGGAGCAGTTCTTC
few	16	TRBV5-6	TRBJ2-1	TRBD2	CASSRKTSGNYNEQFF	TGTGCCAGCAGCCGAAAAACTAGCGGGAACTACAATGAGCAGTTCTTC
many	19	TRBV11-2	TRBJ2-7	-	CASSLGPGPILLSSYEQYF	TGTGCCAGCAGCTTAGGCCCGGGTCCCATTCTCTTAAGCTCCTACGAGCAGTACTTC
few	12	TRBV11-2	TRBJ1-4	-	CASSLGNEKLFF	TGTGCCAGCAGCTTAGGAAATGAAAAACTGTTTTTT
many	13	TRBV6-4	TRBJ1-2	-	CASSEDSRAVYTF	TGTGCCAGCAGTGAAGACAGCCGAGCTGTCTACACCTTC
many	14	TRBV27	TRBJ1-1	TRBD1	CASRGGTGGTEAFF	TGTGCCAGCAGGGGGGGGACAGGAGGCACTGAAGCTTTCTTT
-	16	TRBV28	TRBJ1-4	-	CASSLERGAVNEKLFF	TGTGCCAGCAGTTTAGAGCGGGGGGCGGTCAATGAAAAACTGTTTTTT
many	12	TRBV12-3/TRBV12-4	TRBJ1-5	-	CASSFDNQPQHF	TGTGCCAGCAGTTTTGACAATCAGCCCCAGCATTTT
-	16	TRBV7-8	TRBJ2-2	-	CASSPDWRSNTGVPFF	TGTGCCAGCAGCCCCGACTGGCGGTCGAACACCGGGGTGCCGTTTTTT
many	12	TRBV12-3/TRBV12-4	TRBJ1-1	-	CASSPRTTEAFF	TGTGCCAGCAGTCCCCGGACCACTGAAGCTTTCTTT
many	16	TRBV12-3/TRBV12-4	TRBJ1-6	-	CASSGGNSYYNSPLHF	TGTGCCAGCAGCGGCGGAAACAGTTACTATAATTCACCCCTCCACTTT